This is a list of T cell receptor beta chains from one sample in a study of T cells in Graves' hyperthyroidism and ophthalmopathy. TCRdb reprocessed the multiplex PCR reads with MiXCR, giving one entry per CDR3 protein. Of over 350,000 distinct CDR3 sequences listed, under 20% are singletons. The source material was blood. The receptors here all came from a man between 18 and 35 years old with Graves' ophthalmopathy. Both conserved end residues are part of each CDR3. The order of the fields is V gene, J gene, clone size, D gene, CDR3 DNA, CDR3 protein. A D gene is named only where the DNA matches it firmly. The size entry is marked missing in some rows and otherwise reads once, few, many or a size class.

v_call: TRBV6-1
j_call: TRBJ2-3
clone_size: many
d_call: NA
cdr3_nt: TGTGCCAGCACCGAAAGGGCAGGGCCAGATACGCAGTATTTT
cdr3_aa: CASTERAGPDTQYF

v_call: TRBV6-6
j_call: TRBJ1-2
clone_size: many
d_call: NA
cdr3_nt: TGTGCCAGCAGTTACTCGCCTCGGGACATCTATGGCTACACCTTC
cdr3_aa: CASSYSPRDIYGYTF

v_call: TRBV3-1
j_call: TRBJ1-2
clone_size: many
d_call: TRBD1
cdr3_nt: TGTGCCAGCAGCCTCCTGACAGGGGTAGGGCTCTATGGCTACACCTTC
cdr3_aa: CASSLLTGVGLYGYTF

v_call: TRBV5-6
j_call: TRBJ2-7
clone_size: few
d_call: TRBD1
cdr3_nt: TGTGCCAGCAGCCAGACAGGGAAAGTCTACGAGCAGTACTTC
cdr3_aa: CASSQTGKVYEQYF

v_call: TRBV20-1
j_call: TRBJ2-3
clone_size: many
d_call: NA
cdr3_nt: TGCAGTGCTGAGGGGGGTAGCACAGATACGCAGTATTTT
cdr3_aa: CSAEGGSTDTQYF

v_call: TRBV20-1
j_call: TRBJ2-1
clone_size: NA
d_call: TRBD2
cdr3_nt: TGCAGTGCGAGGGCGACGGGGGGGTCCTACAATGAGCAGTTCTTC
cdr3_aa: CSARATGGSYNEQFF

v_call: TRBV3-1
j_call: TRBJ2-5
clone_size: few
d_call: NA
cdr3_nt: TGTGCCAGCAGCCATAGGTGCCCTACCCAAGAGACCCAGTACTTC
cdr3_aa: CASSHRCPTQETQYF

v_call: TRBV6-1
j_call: TRBJ1-4
clone_size: few
d_call: TRBD1
cdr3_nt: TGTGCCAGCAGTTTCCGCCGGGACAGGGGATTAGTTGAAAAACTGTTTTTT
cdr3_aa: CASSFRRDRGLVEKLFF

v_call: TRBV11-2
j_call: TRBJ2-7
clone_size: many
d_call: TRBD1
cdr3_nt: TGTGCCAGCAGCTTAGGTGCAAACTCCGGGACAGGGAGGTACGAGCAGTACTTC
cdr3_aa: CASSLGANSGTGRYEQYF

v_call: TRBV12-3/TRBV12-4
j_call: TRBJ1-5
clone_size: NA
d_call: NA
cdr3_nt: TGTGCCAGCAGCCATACTGGGGGGGACGATAGCAATCAGCCCCAGCATTTT
cdr3_aa: CASSHTGGDDSNQPQHF

v_call: TRBV28
j_call: TRBJ1-5
clone_size: many
d_call: TRBD1
cdr3_nt: TGTGCCAGCAGTTCGACAGGGCTCAATCAGCCCCAGCATTTT
cdr3_aa: CASSSTGLNQPQHF

v_call: TRBV11-1
j_call: TRBJ2-2
clone_size: many
d_call: TRBD2
cdr3_nt: TGTGCCTCAACCCCCTCCATAGGACTAGCGGGGGCCTCGAACACCGGGGAGCTGTTTTTT
cdr3_aa: CASTPSIGLAGASNTGELFF

v_call: TRBV10-3
j_call: TRBJ1-4
clone_size: NA
d_call: NA
cdr3_nt: TGTGCCATCAGTGAGTCTGGGGGAGATGAAAAACTGTTTTTT
cdr3_aa: CAISESGGDEKLFF

v_call: TRBV6-2/TRBV6-3
j_call: TRBJ2-3
clone_size: many
d_call: NA
cdr3_nt: TGTGCCAGCAGTCGGACGGAGGGGGGACCCGACGGTACGCAGTATTTT
cdr3_aa: CASSRTEGGPDGTQYF

v_call: TRBV3-1
j_call: TRBJ2-7
clone_size: few
d_call: NA
cdr3_nt: TGTGCCAGCAGCGTAGATCCGGCCGGCGAGCAGTACTTC
cdr3_aa: CASSVDPAGEQYF

v_call: TRBV5-1
j_call: TRBJ2-7
clone_size: NA
d_call: TRBD1
cdr3_nt: TGCGCCAGCAGCTTTGGTGGGACAGGGCAATCCTACGAGCAGTACTTC
cdr3_aa: CASSFGGTGQSYEQYF

v_call: TRBV9
j_call: TRBJ1-3
clone_size: NA
d_call: NA
cdr3_nt: TGTGCCAGCAGCCTCAGCGGAGCCTCTGGAAACACCATATATTTT
cdr3_aa: CASSLSGASGNTIYF

v_call: TRBV2
j_call: TRBJ2-1
clone_size: NA
d_call: TRBD1
cdr3_nt: TGTGCCAGCAGCGGGGACAGGGCCTACAATGAGCAGTTCTTC
cdr3_aa: CASSGDRAYNEQFF

v_call: TRBV27
j_call: TRBJ1-2
clone_size: few
d_call: NA
cdr3_nt: TGTGCCAGCAGTTTATTATCGGACTACCGGTCTCTCTATGGCTACACCTTC
cdr3_aa: CASSLLSDYRSLYGYTF

v_call: TRBV7-6
j_call: TRBJ2-1
clone_size: many
d_call: TRBD2
cdr3_nt: TGTGCCAGCAGCCGTAATAGCGGGGGGCTCTACAATGAGCAGTTCTTC
cdr3_aa: CASSRNSGGLYNEQFF

v_call: TRBV9
j_call: TRBJ2-3
clone_size: few
d_call: NA
cdr3_nt: TGTGCCAGCAGCGTAGGGGATAGCTACACAGATACGCAGTATTTT
cdr3_aa: CASSVGDSYTDTQYF

v_call: TRBV20-1
j_call: TRBJ1-1
clone_size: many
d_call: NA
cdr3_nt: TGCAGTGCCACTCCTAATGCCCTCATGAACACTGAAGCTTTCTTT
cdr3_aa: CSATPNALMNTEAFF

v_call: TRBV9
j_call: TRBJ1-1
clone_size: few
d_call: NA
cdr3_nt: TGTGCCAGCAGCGTAGACGGGTGGGGGAACACTGAAGCTTTCTTT
cdr3_aa: CASSVDGWGNTEAFF

v_call: TRBV7-2
j_call: TRBJ2-4
clone_size: NA
d_call: NA
cdr3_nt: TGTGCCAGCAGCTCCCTGACCAAAAACATTCAGTACTTC
cdr3_aa: CASSSLTKNIQYF

v_call: TRBV4-1
j_call: TRBJ1-5
clone_size: few
d_call: TRBD1
cdr3_nt: TGCGCCAGCAGCCAAGAACAGGGGGGCAATCAGCCCCAGCATTTT
cdr3_aa: CASSQEQGGNQPQHF

v_call: TRBV12-3/TRBV12-4
j_call: TRBJ1-5
clone_size: many
d_call: TRBD1
cdr3_nt: TGTGCCAGCAGCCGACAGGGGTATCAGCCCCAGCATTTT
cdr3_aa: CASSRQGYQPQHF

v_call: TRBV20-1
j_call: TRBJ2-7
clone_size: few
d_call: NA
cdr3_nt: TGCAGTGCTAGGGAGCTCATCGGCAGTCCCTACGAGCAGTACTTC
cdr3_aa: CSARELIGSPYEQYF

v_call: TRBV19
j_call: TRBJ1-1
clone_size: few
d_call: NA
cdr3_nt: TGTGCCAGTAGTATGACCGTGAACACTGAAGCTTTCTTT
cdr3_aa: CASSMTVNTEAFF

v_call: TRBV6-1
j_call: TRBJ2-5
clone_size: many
d_call: NA
cdr3_nt: TGTGCCAGCAGTTCCGGAGCGGAGGAAGAGACCCAGTACTTC
cdr3_aa: CASSSGAEEETQYF

v_call: TRBV7-9
j_call: TRBJ2-7
clone_size: few
d_call: NA
cdr3_nt: TGTGCCAGCAGCCCCGCCCTCGGGTGGTACGAGCAGTACTTC
cdr3_aa: CASSPALGWYEQYF

v_call: TRBV20-1
j_call: TRBJ2-7
clone_size: many
d_call: NA
cdr3_nt: TGCAGTGCTACGAGAGCCTACGAGCAGTACTTC
cdr3_aa: CSATRAYEQYF

v_call: TRBV20-1
j_call: TRBJ1-1
clone_size: many
d_call: TRBD1
cdr3_nt: TGCAGTGCTACCGACAGGGCCCTCCTATTCCTTGAAGCTTTCTTT
cdr3_aa: CSATDRALLFLEAFF

v_call: TRBV11-3
j_call: TRBJ2-2
clone_size: many
d_call: NA
cdr3_nt: TGTGCCAGCAGCGCCACCGGGGAGCTGTTTTTT
cdr3_aa: CASSATGELFF

v_call: TRBV6-2/TRBV6-3
j_call: TRBJ1-1
clone_size: NA
d_call: NA
cdr3_nt: TGTGCCAGCAGTTACGGCAGGCTTGAAGCTTTCTTT
cdr3_aa: CASSYGRLEAFF

v_call: TRBV20-1
j_call: TRBJ2-7
clone_size: many
d_call: NA
cdr3_nt: TGCAGTGCTAGAGGGGGCAGGGACTACGAGCAGTACTTC
cdr3_aa: CSARGGRDYEQYF

v_call: TRBV27
j_call: TRBJ2-7
clone_size: many
d_call: TRBD1
cdr3_nt: TGTGCCAGCTCGATGGGGAGGGACAGGGCTATCCCCTACGAGCAGTACTTC
cdr3_aa: CASSMGRDRAIPYEQYF

v_call: TRBV5-5
j_call: TRBJ1-5
clone_size: NA
d_call: TRBD1
cdr3_nt: TGTGCCAGCAGCCTTCGGGGGCTCAGGGGGGCGGATCAGCCCCAGCATTTT
cdr3_aa: CASSLRGLRGADQPQHF

v_call: TRBV3-1
j_call: TRBJ1-1
clone_size: many
d_call: TRBD1
cdr3_nt: TGTGCCAGCAGCCAAGATCAGGGGGCTTACACTGAAGCTTTCTTT
cdr3_aa: CASSQDQGAYTEAFF

v_call: TRBV7-9
j_call: TRBJ1-2
clone_size: many
d_call: NA
cdr3_nt: TGTGCCAGCAGCTTAAGTGGTGGCTACACCTTC
cdr3_aa: CASSLSGGYTF

v_call: TRBV5-1
j_call: TRBJ1-5
clone_size: NA
d_call: TRBD1
cdr3_nt: TGCGCCAGCAGCCCTACGGGACAGGGTGATCAGCCCCAGCATTTT
cdr3_aa: CASSPTGQGDQPQHF

v_call: TRBV6-6
j_call: TRBJ2-5
clone_size: many
d_call: NA
cdr3_nt: TGTGCCAGCAGTTACGCTAGCCACCAAGAGACCCAGTACTTC
cdr3_aa: CASSYASHQETQYF

v_call: TRBV11-2
j_call: TRBJ2-2
clone_size: NA
d_call: TRBD2
cdr3_nt: TGTGCCAGCTCCACCCTACTAGCGGGGATGGGCACCGGGGAGCTGTTTTTT
cdr3_aa: CASSTLLAGMGTGELFF

v_call: TRBV20-1
j_call: TRBJ1-5
clone_size: NA
d_call: TRBD1
cdr3_nt: TGCAGTGCTAGAGAAAGTGGGACAGGGGGGAGCAATCAGCCCCAGCATTTT
cdr3_aa: CSARESGTGGSNQPQHF

v_call: TRBV12-3/TRBV12-4
j_call: TRBJ1-5
clone_size: many
d_call: TRBD1
cdr3_nt: TGTGCCAGCAGCCTCGACAGGGGAGAGCCCCAGCATTTT
cdr3_aa: CASSLDRGEPQHF

v_call: TRBV20-1
j_call: TRBJ2-3
clone_size: NA
d_call: TRBD2
cdr3_nt: TGCAGTGCTCTCGCACTAGCGGGGAGTTCGGGCGCAGATACGCAGTATTTT
cdr3_aa: CSALALAGSSGADTQYF

v_call: TRBV5-8
j_call: TRBJ2-5
clone_size: many
d_call: NA
cdr3_nt: TGTGCCAGCAGCTTGGAGGGTACGGTAGAGACCCAGTACTTC
cdr3_aa: CASSLEGTVETQYF

v_call: TRBV4-1
j_call: TRBJ2-3
clone_size: few
d_call: TRBD1
cdr3_nt: TGCGCCAGCAGTTCTTTCCCGGGACAGGAGACAGATACGCAGTATTTT
cdr3_aa: CASSSFPGQETDTQYF

v_call: TRBV29-1
j_call: TRBJ1-1
clone_size: few
d_call: NA
cdr3_nt: TGCAGCGTTGTCTGGCAGAATGAAGCTTTCTTT
cdr3_aa: CSVVWQNEAFF